Presented here are 23 T cell receptor beta chains from one specimen sequenced in a study of T cell responses to AZD1222 COVID-19 vaccine. The table came from immunoSEQ multiplex PCR; TCRdb's copy has only in-frame clones and leaves some out. Found here are more than 100,000 clones, 80% to 90% of them singletons; the top ten hold around 3.1%. This specimen consisted of peripheral blood, obtained on day 0 of AZD1222 vaccination. All receptors come from an adult in good health.

V usage is TRBV9 and J usage is TRBJ1-1; 7 bases are shared with TRBD1. CDR1 SGDLS and CDR2 YYNGEE come from the germline V gene. The CDR3 length is 15 residues. The J segment lost 4 bases and the V segment lost 3 bases, leaving 9 bases of the junction unmatched. The CDR3, as DNA: TGTGCCAGCAGCGCTCGACAGGGTGGGACCACTGAAGCTTTCTTT. As protein: CASSARQGGTTEAFF.

This sequence joins TRBV27 and TRBJ2-1; the D gene is possibly TRBD1 (6 bases). V was shortened by 5 bases and J by 3 bases, with 17 bases between the two germline ends. The CDR3 extends over 16 amino acids. Germline CDR1 reads MNHEY; CDR2 reads SMNVEV (reference sequence). The CDR3 loop is CASSAPGGLHYNEQFF. CDR3 nucleotides: TGTGCCAGCAGTGCTCCTGGGGGCCTCCACTACAATGAGCAGTTCTTC.

The CDR3 region is CASSPNGVAGWKETQYF. The CDR3 DNA reads TGTGCCAGCTCACCGAACGGGGTAGCGGGATGGAAAGAGACCCAGTACTTC. The chain is built from TRBV18 and TRBJ2-5; 8 bases fit TRBD2. CDR1 and CDR2 (germline): KGHSH, LQKENI. There are 17 residues in the CDR3. The V gene end was trimmed by 3 bases and the J gene end by 3 bases; junction bases not matched to a gene: 12.

This chain joins TRBV5-4 and TRBJ1-1; TRBD1 agrees at 8 bases. Germline trimming cut 4 bases from V and 1 base from J; bases unmatched to any gene: 3. The CDR3 contains 14 residues. Per germline, CDR1 SGHNT and CDR2 YYREEE (reference sequence). The CDR3 DNA follows: TGTGCCAGCAGCCGGACAGGGAAGAACACTGAAGCTTTCTTT. Protein sequence: CASSRTGKNTEAFF. Looking up the rest from reference TRBV5-4 and TRBJ1-1 gives the full variable domain: ETGVTQSPTHLIKTRGQQVTLRCSSQSGHNTVSWYQQALGQGPQFIFQYYREEENGRGNFPPRFSGLQFPNYSSELNVNALELDDSALYLCASSRTGKNTEAFFGQGTRLTVV.

This clone was detected only once. V and J are TRBV28 and TRBJ1-1, with D tentatively TRBD1 (6 bases). From germline, CDR1 is MDHEN and CDR2 SYDVKM. The CDR3 spans 13 residues. Trimming shortened V by 5 bases and J by 11 bases, and 18 bases separated the two germline ends. The CDR3 protein is CASSPGTLLQAFF. The CDR3 bases are TGTGCCAGCAGTCCCGGGACACTCCTTCAGGCTTTCTTT.

A few counts support this clone. This chain links TRBV7-2 with TRBJ2-1; a possible D gene is TRBD2 (5 bases). Germline values: CDR1 SGHTA, CDR2 FQGNSA. The CDR3 contains 14 residues. V shed 8 bases and J shed 5 bases, with 16 bases lying between them. The CDR3 sequence is CASGPPLAHNEQFF. For the CDR3, the DNA is TGTGCCAGCGGGCCCCCGCTAGCCCACAATGAGCAGTTCTTC.

The genes are TRBV9 and TRBJ1-1; D is undetermined. Trimming removed 8 bases from V and 5 bases from J, with 10 bases in between. This CDR3 has 11 residues. In germline, CDR1 is SGDLS, CDR2 YYNGEE. CDR3 nucleotides: TGTGCCAGTGGTGCGATGACTGAAGCTTTCTTT. Protein: CASGAMTEAFF.

The chain has TRBV19 and TRBJ1-1; D remains unclear. The CDR3 runs 12 residues. V lost 3 bases, J lost 2 bases, and 4 bases lay in between. In germline, CDR1 is LNHDA, CDR2 SQIVND (reference sequence). CDR3 nucleotides: TGTGCCAGTAGTATCACTAACACTGAAGCTTTCTTT. Protein: CASSITNTEAFF.

The gene calls are TRBV28 and TRBJ2-1, with 9 bases lining up with TRBD2. The V gene's germline CDR1 is MDHEN and CDR2 SYDVKM. J gave up 7 bases and V 2 bases, and 6 bases lay outside the gene matches. The CDR3 loop spans 15 amino acids. For the CDR3, the DNA is TGTGCCAGCAGTTTACCAGCGGGAGGTCGGAATGAGCAGTTCTTC. Protein: CASSLPAGGRNEQFF. Full variable domain (remainder filled in from reference TRBV28 and TRBJ2-1): DVKVTQSSRYLVKRTGEKVFLECVQDMDHENMFWYRQDPGLGLRLIYFSYDVKMKEKGDIPEGYSVSREKKERFSLILESASTNQTSMYLCASSLPAGGRNEQFFGPGTRLTVL.

The genes are TRBV27 and TRBJ1-2; no reliable D call. Looked up from germline, CDR1 is MNHEY and CDR2 is SMNVEV (reference sequence). The CDR3 runs to 16 residues. V was clipped by 2 bases and J by 3 bases, with 16 bases between them. The CDR3 region has the DNA TGTGCCAGCAGTTTAGGGCCGGGAGATGATCACTATGGCTACACCTTC. Residues: CASSLGPGDDHYGYTF.

The chain combines TRBV5-1 with TRBJ2-5, with 7 bases lining up with TRBD1. Germline V gives CDR1 SGHRS, CDR2 YFSETQ. This CDR3 contains 16 residues. Unmatched junction bases numbered 10, after V lost 4 bases and J lost 1 base. The CDR3 is CASSLGERTGQETQYF. The CDR3 bases are TGCGCCAGCAGCCTAGGCGAAAGGACAGGCCAAGAGACCCAGTACTTC. The whole variable domain, filled in from reference TRBV5-1 and TRBJ2-5, reads KAGVTQTPRYLIKTRGQQVTLSCSPISGHRSVSWYQQTPGQGLQFLFEYFSETQRNKGNFPGRFSGRQFSNSRSEMNVSTLELGDSALYLCASSLGERTGQETQYFGPGTRLLVL.

This rearrangement joins TRBV19 to TRBJ2-3, with 7 nucleotides matching TRBD2. This CDR3 comprises 15 residues. Germline trimming cut 6 bases from V and 3 bases from J; bases unmatched to any gene: 9. CDR1 and CDR2 (germline): LNHDA, SQIVND (reference sequence). CDR3 coding DNA: TGTGCCAGTAGCCCCTATGGCGGGGGAACAGATACGCAGTATTTT. This sequence encodes CASSPYGGGTDTQYF.

This chain uses TRBV28 with TRBJ1-4, with D perhaps matching TRBD1 (6 bases). Germline values: CDR1 MDHEN, CDR2 SYDVKM. CDR3 length: 14 amino acids. The V and J ends lost 8 bases and 8 bases respectively, with 18 bases between them. DNA of the CDR3: TGTGCCAGCCTCTACCGGGGGCCTGGCGAAAAACTGTTTTTT. It encodes CASLYRGPGEKLFF.

J is TRBJ2-5 and V is TRBV6-6; possibly TRBD2 for D (7 bases). The CDR3 is made up of 14 amino acids. With 2 bases removed from V and 4 bases from J, the gap between germline ends came to 11 bases. Germline V lookup: CDR1 MNHNY, CDR2 SVGAGI (reference sequence). Written as DNA, the CDR3 is TGTGCCAGCAGTTACAGGGGGGGAGGAGAGACCCAGTACTTC. It encodes CASSYRGGGETQYF.

The V call is TRBV7-3, the J call TRBJ1-2, with 9 bases identical to TRBD1. Germline V gene data show CDR1 as SGHTA and CDR2 as FQGTGA. J lost 6 bases, V lost 5 bases, and 4 bases had no gene match. This CDR3 has 13 amino acids. The CDR3 region is CASSPGTGNGYTF. The CDR3 DNA follows: TGTGCCAGCAGCCCCGGGACAGGGAATGGCTACACCTTC.

This chain uses TRBV4-3 with TRBJ2-1; 10 nucleotides match TRBD2. Losses at the gene ends were 0 bases for V and 10 bases for J; bases not matched to a gene: 6. This CDR3 is 15 amino acids long. The V gene's germline CDR1 is LGHNA and CDR2 YSLEER. The CDR3 DNA follows: TGCGCCAGCAGCCAAGACGCTAGCGGGGGCTACGAGCAGTTCTTC. Translating gives CASSQDASGGYEQFF.

The V gene is TRBV6-5, the J gene TRBJ2-3; no reliable D call. The CDR3 has 15 residues. V lost 0 bases and J lost 1, with 8 bases in between. From germline, CDR1 is MNHEY and CDR2 SVGAGI. CDR3 amino acids: CASSYSYLRTDTQYF. The DNA for the CDR3 is TGTGCCAGCAGTTACTCGTACCTCCGCACAGATACGCAGTATTTT.

The genes are TRBV15 and TRBJ1-5; D unresolved. The CDR3 sequence is 12 residues long. V lost 3 bases to trimming and J lost 7 bases, with 7 bases between them. Per the germline V gene, CDR1 is LNHNV and CDR2 is YYDKDF (reference sequence). The CDR3 protein is CATSRLGQPQHF. In DNA, the CDR3 is TGTGCCACCAGCAGGTTGGGCCAGCCCCAGCATTTT. Looking up the rest from reference TRBV15 and TRBJ1-5 gives the full variable domain: DAMVIQNPRYQVTQFGKPVTLSCSQTLNHNVMYWYQQKSSQAPKLLFHYYDKDFNNEADTPDNFQSRRPNTSFCFLDIRSPGLGDTAMYLCATSRLGQPQHFGDGTRLSIL.

J is TRBJ1-3 and V is TRBV28, with a weak D call TRBD1 (6 bases). Germline assignment: CDR1 MDHEN and CDR2 SYDVKM. This CDR3 spans 13 amino acids. V gave up 7 bases and J gave up 1 base, with 8 bases separating them. CDR3: CASTTGSGNTIYF. The CDR3 bases are TGTGCCAGCACCACAGGGTCTGGAAACACCATATATTTT.

The chain couples TRBV12-3 or TRBV12-4 to TRBJ2-5; D remains ambiguous. Trimming left V 1 base short and J 4 bases short, with 7 bases between. The CDR3 covers 13 residues. In nucleotides, the CDR3 is TGTGCCAGCAGTTTAGGGGTTGTAGAGACCCAGTACTTC. Translating it yields CASSLGVVETQYF.

The rearrangement joins TRBV6-5 to TRBJ1-5; possibly TRBD1 for D (6 bases). Germline V gives CDR1 MNHEY, CDR2 SVGAGI. V was clipped by 6 bases and J by 5 bases, with 11 bases between them. This CDR3 region has 13 residues. The CDR3 is CASRGGRDQPQHF. The DNA for the CDR3 is TGTGCCAGCAGAGGGGGGCGAGATCAGCCCCAGCATTTT.

V usage is TRBV30 and J usage is TRBJ2-1; maybe TRBD2 (6 bases). This CDR3 contains 14 residues. The ends were cut back, 3 bases at V and 5 bases at J, with 14 bases in the middle. Germline-derived CDR1 and CDR2 are GTSNPN and SVGIG (reference sequence). The CDR3 sequence: CAWSALATNNEQFF. The DNA for the CDR3 is TGTGCCTGGAGCGCGCTAGCGACTAACAATGAGCAGTTCTTC. Together with reference TRBV30 and TRBJ2-1, the CDR3 gives the full variable domain: SQTIHQWPATLVQPVGSPLSLECTVEGTSNPNLYWYRQAAGRGLQLLFYSVGIGQISSEVPQNLSASRPQDRQFILSSKKLLLSDSGFYLCAWSALATNNEQFFGPGTRLTVL.

J is TRBJ1-4 and V is TRBV28, with 9 bases fitting TRBD1. V lost 2 bases and J lost 2; bases outside the gene matches: 3. Germline V gene lookup returns CDR1 MDHEN and CDR2 SYDVKM. The CDR3 sequence is 16 residues long. CDR3 DNA sequence: TGTGCCAGCAGTTTACGAGGACAGGGGACTAATGAAAAACTGTTTTTT. Translation gives CASSLRGQGTNEKLFF. The full variable domain, in which reference TRBV28 and TRBJ1-4 provide the parts outside the CDR3, is DVKVTQSSRYLVKRTGEKVFLECVQDMDHENMFWYRQDPGLGLRLIYFSYDVKMKEKGDIPEGYSVSREKKERFSLILESASTNQTSMYLCASSLRGQGTNEKLFFGSGTQLSVL.